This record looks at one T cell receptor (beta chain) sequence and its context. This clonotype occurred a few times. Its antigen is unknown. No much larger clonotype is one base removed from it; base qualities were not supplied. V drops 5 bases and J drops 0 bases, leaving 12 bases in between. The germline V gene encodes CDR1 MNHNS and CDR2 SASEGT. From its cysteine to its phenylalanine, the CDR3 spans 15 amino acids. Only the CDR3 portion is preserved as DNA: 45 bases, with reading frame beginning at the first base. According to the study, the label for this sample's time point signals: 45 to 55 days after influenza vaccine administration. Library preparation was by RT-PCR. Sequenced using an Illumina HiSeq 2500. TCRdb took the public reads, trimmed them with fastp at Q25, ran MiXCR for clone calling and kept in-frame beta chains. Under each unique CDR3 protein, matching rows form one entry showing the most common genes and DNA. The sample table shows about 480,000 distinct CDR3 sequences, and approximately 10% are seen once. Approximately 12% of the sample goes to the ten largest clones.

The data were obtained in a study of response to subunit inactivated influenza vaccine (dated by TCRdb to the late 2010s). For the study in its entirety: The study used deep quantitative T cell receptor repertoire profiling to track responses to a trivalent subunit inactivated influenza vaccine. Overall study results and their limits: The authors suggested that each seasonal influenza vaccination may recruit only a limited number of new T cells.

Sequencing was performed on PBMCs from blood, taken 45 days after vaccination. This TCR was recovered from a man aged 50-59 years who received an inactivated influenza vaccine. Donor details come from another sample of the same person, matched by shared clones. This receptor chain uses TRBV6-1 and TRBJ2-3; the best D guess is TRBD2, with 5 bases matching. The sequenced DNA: TGTGCCAGCAGTAGAGCGGTTGGAAGCACAGATACGCAGTATTTT. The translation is CASSRAVGSTDTQYF.